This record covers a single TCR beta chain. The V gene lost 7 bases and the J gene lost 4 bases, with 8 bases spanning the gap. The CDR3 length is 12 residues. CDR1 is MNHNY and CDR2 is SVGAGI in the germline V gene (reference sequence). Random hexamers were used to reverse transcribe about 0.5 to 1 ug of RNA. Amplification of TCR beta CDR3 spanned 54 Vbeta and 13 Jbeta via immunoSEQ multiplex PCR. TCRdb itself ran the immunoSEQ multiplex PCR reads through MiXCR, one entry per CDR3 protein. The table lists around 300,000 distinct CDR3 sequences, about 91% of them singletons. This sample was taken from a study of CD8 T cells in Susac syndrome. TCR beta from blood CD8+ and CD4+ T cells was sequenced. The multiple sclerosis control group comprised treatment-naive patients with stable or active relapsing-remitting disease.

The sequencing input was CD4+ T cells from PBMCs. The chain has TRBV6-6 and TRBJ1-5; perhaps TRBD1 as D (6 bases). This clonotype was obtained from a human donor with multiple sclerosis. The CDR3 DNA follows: TGTGCCAGCAAACAGGGTAATCAGCCCCAGCATTTT. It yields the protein CASKQGNQPQHF.